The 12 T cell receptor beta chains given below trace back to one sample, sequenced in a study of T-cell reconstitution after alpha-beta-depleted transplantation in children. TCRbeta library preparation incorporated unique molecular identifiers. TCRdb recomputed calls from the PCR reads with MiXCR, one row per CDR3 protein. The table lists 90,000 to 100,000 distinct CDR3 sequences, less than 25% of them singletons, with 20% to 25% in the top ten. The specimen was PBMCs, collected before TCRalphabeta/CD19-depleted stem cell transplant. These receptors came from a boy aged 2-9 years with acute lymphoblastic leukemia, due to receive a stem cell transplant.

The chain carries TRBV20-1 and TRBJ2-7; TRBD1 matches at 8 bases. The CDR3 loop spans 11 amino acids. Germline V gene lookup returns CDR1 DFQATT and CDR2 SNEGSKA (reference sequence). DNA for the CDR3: TGCGGATCAGGGGGCGGCGACGAGCAGTACTTC. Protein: CGSGGGDEQYF.

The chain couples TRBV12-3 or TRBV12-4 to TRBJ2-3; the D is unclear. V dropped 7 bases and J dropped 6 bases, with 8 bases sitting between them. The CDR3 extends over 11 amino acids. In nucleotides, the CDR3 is TGTGCCAGCAAAACCACGGATACGCAGTATTTT. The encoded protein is CASKTTDTQYF.

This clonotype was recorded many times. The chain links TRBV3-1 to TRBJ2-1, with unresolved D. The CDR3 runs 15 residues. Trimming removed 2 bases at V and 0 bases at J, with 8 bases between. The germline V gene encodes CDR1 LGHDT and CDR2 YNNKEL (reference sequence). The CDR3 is CASSQTADSYNEQFF. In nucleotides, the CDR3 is TGTGCCAGCAGCCAAACGGCCGACTCCTACAATGAGCAGTTCTTC.

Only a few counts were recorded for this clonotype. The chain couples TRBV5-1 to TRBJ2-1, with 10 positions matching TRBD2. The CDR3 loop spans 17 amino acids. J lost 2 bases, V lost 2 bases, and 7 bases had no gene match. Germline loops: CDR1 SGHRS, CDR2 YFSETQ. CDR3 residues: CASSFPSGSGTYNEQFF. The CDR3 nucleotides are TGCGCCAGCAGCTTCCCTAGCGGGAGTGGAACCTACAATGAGCAGTTCTTC.

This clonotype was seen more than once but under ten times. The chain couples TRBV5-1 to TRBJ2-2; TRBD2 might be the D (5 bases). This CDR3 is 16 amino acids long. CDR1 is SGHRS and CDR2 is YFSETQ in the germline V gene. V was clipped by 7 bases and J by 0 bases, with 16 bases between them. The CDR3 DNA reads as TGCGCCAGCCGCGACCGGGGAATGGCGAACACCGGGGAGCTGTTTTTT. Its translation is CASRDRGMANTGELFF. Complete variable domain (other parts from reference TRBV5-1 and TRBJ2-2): KAGVTQTPRYLIKTRGQQVTLSCSPISGHRSVSWYQQTPGQGLQFLFEYFSETQRNKGNFPGRFSGRQFSNSRSEMNVSTLELGDSALYLCASRDRGMANTGELFFGEGSRLTVL.

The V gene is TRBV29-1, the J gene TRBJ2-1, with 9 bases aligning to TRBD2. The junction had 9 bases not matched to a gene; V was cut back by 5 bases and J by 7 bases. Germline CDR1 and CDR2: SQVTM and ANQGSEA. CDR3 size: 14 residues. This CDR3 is CSVHIGTSFNEQFF. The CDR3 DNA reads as TGCAGCGTTCATATCGGGACTAGCTTTAATGAGCAGTTCTTC.

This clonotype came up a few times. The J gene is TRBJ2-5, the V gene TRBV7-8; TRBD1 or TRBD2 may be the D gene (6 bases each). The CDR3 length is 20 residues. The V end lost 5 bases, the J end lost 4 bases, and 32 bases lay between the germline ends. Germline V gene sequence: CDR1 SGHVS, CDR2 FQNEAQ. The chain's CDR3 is CASSLRGDGAERSSRETQYF. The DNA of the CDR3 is TGTGCCAGCAGCCTAAGGGGGGACGGTGCGGAGAGGTCGAGTCGAGAGACCCAGTACTTC.

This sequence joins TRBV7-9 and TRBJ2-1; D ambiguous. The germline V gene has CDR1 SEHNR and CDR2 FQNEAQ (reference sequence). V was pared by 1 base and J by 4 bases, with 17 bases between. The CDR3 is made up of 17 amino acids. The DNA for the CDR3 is TGTGCCAGCAGCTTAGTCCGAGGAATAAGTTTTTACAATGAGCAGTTCTTC. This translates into CASSLVRGISFYNEQFF.

DNA for the CDR3: TGTGCCAGCAGACGGCCAGTCGGTTCCGAGACCCAGTACTTC. Its protein is CASRRPVGSETQYF. This chain uses TRBV7-9 with TRBJ2-5; no clear D gene. Germline V gene lookup returns CDR1 SEHNR and CDR2 FQNEAQ (reference sequence). The CDR3 runs to 14 residues. Trimming shortened V by 6 bases and J by 5 bases, and 16 bases separated the two germline ends.

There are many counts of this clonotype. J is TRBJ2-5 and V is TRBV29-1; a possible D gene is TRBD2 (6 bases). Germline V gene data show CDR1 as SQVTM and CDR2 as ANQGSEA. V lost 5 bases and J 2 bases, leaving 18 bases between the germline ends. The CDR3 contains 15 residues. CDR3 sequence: CSVSIGGARQETQYF. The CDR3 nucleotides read TGCAGCGTTAGTATCGGAGGGGCTCGGCAAGAGACCCAGTACTTC.

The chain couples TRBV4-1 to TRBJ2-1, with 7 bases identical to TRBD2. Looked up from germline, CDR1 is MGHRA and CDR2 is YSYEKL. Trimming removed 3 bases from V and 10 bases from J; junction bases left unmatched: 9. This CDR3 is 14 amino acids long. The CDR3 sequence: CASSHVPSGGEQFF. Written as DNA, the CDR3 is TGCGCCAGCAGCCATGTTCCTAGCGGAGGGGAGCAGTTCTTC.

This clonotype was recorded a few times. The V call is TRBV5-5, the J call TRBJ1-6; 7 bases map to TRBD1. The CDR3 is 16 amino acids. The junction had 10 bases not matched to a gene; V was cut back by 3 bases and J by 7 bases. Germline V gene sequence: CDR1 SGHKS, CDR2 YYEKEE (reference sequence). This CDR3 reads CASSSSTGLGNSPLHF. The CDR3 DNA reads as TGTGCCAGCAGCTCCTCGACAGGGTTGGGGAATTCACCCCTCCACTTT.